Described below is a single T cell receptor (beta chain) sequence and its context. Its antigen is unknown. The protocol was immunoSEQ multiplex PCR, while the TCRdb copy is restricted to in-frame clones and leaves out a portion. The sample shows fewer than 50,000 clones, 70% to 90% of them seen only once. The data were taken from a study of PD-L1 blockade in urothelial cancer. The wider study: Researchers found blood samples held a median of 141,255 T cells.

Broader study findings: By 3 weeks, tumor-associated blood clones had expanded more in durable-benefit patients.

Patients suffered from locally advanced or metastatic urothelial carcinoma. CDR3 length: 14 amino acids. Germline assignment: CDR1 SEHNR and CDR2 FQNEAQ (reference sequence). After removal of 8 bases from V and 6 bases from J, the junction contained 10 bases not matched to a gene. This sequence originates from a man aged 55 to 70 with urothelial cancer. The material sequenced was PBMCs, taken around atezolizumab (anti-PD-L1) treatment. The J gene is TRBJ1-5, the V gene TRBV7-9, with 7 nucleotides matching TRBD1. The CDR3 sequence is CASDSGTDFQPQHF. Written as DNA, the CDR3 is TGTGCCAGCGACTCCGGGACAGATTTTCAGCCCCAGCATTTT.